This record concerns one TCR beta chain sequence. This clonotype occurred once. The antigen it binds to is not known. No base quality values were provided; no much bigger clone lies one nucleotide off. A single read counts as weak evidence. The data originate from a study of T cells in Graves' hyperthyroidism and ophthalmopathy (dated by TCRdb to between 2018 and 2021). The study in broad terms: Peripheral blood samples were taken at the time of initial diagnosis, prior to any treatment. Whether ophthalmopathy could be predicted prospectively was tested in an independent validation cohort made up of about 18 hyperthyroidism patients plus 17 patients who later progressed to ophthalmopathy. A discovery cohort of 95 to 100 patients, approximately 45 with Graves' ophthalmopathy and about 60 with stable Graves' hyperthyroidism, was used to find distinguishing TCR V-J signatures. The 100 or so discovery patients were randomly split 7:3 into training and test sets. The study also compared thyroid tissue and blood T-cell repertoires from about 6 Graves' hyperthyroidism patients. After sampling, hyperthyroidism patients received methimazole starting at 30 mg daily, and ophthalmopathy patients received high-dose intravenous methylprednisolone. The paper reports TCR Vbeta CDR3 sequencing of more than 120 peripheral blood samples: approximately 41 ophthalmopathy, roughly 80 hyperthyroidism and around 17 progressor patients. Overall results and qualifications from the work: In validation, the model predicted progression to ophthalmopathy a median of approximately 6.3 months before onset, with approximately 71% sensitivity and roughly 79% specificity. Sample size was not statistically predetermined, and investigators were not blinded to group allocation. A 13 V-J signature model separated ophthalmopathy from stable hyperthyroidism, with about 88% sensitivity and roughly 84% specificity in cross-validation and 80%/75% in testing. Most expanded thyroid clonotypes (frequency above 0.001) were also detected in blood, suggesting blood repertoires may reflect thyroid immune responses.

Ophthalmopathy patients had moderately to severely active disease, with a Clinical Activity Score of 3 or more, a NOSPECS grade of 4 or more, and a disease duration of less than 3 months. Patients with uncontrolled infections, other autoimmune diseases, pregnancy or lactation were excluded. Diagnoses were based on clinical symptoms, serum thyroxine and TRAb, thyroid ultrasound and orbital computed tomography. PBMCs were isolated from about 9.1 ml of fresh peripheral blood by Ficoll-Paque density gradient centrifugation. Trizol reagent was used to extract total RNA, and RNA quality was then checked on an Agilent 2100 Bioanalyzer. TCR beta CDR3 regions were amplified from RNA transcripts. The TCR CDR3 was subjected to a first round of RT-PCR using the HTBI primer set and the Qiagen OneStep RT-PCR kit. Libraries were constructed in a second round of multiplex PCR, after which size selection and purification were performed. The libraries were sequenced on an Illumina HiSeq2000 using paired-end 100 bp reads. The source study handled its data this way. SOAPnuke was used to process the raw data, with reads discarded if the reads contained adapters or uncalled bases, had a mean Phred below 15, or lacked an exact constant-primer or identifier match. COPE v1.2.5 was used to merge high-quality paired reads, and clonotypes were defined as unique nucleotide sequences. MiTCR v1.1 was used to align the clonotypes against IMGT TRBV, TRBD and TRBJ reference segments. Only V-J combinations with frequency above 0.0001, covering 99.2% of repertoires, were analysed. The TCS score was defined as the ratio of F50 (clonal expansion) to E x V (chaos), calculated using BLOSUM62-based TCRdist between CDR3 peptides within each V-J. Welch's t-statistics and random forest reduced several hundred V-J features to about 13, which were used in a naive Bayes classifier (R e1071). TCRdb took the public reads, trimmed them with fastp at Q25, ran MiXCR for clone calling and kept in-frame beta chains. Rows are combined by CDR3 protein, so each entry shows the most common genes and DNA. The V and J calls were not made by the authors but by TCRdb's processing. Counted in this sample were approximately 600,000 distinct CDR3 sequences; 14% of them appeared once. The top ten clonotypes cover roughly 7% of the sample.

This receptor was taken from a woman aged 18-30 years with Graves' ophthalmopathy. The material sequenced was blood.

The CDR3 region: CASSLSQGGFYTF. DNA sequence: TGTGCCAGCAGCCTCTCCCAGGGGGGGTTTTACACCTTC. This receptor chain uses TRBV6-1 and TRBJ1-2; 7 central bases correspond to TRBD1. V is trimmed back by 6 bases and J by 11 bases, and the junction contains 12 bases that no gene match accounts for. The CDR3 runs 13 residues from the cysteine to the phenylalanine. CDR3 DNA only is kept here, 39 bases in frame from base 1. Sequences MNHNS (CDR1) and SASEGT (CDR2) are obtained from the germline V gene.